This TCR beta chain was found in a study of control samples from healthy donors and cancer patients. The repertoire was sequenced with immunoSEQ multiplex PCR; TCRdb's copy has only in-frame clones and lacks some. Of 350,000 to 450,000 clones in the sample, around 90% were seen once. The V and J ends lost 0 bases and 7 bases respectively, with 12 bases between them. This CDR3 is built from 15 residues. Germline V gives CDR1 MGHDK, CDR2 SYGVNS. This sequence was found in a man aged 35 to 55 with head and neck cancer. Sample: PBMCs. This chain joins TRBV25-1 and TRBJ1-4; possibly TRBD1 for D (5 bases). The CDR3 loop reads CASSEYKAGTEKLFF. The CDR3 DNA is TGTGCCAGCAGTGAATATAAGGCAGGGACTGAAAAACTGTTTTTT.